The rows below give T cell receptor beta chains drawn from one sample of a study of CD8+ T cells in alopecia areata. The table came from immunoSEQ multiplex PCR; TCRdb's copy has only in-frame clones and leaves some out. Of about 30,000 clones detected, more than 55% appear once; the ten largest clones hold about a sixth. The material sequenced was NKG2D-high CD8+ T cells sorted from blood. These receptors were collected from a human donor with alopecia areata. Both conserved end residues are part of each CDR3. D genes are given only for firm matches. Clone size appears in some rows only: once, few, many, or a class for an expanded clone.

D,V,size,J,CDR3,DNA
-,TRBV7-9,-,TRBJ2-2,CASSLSHSSNTGELFF,TGTGCCAGCAGCTTATCCCACAGCTCGAACACCGGGGAGCTGTTTTTT
-,TRBV2,-,TRBJ1-3,CAGDPDGRNTIYF,TGTGCCGGCGATCCCGACGGTAGAAACACCATATATTTT
TRBD1,TRBV5-1,-,TRBJ1-1,CASSETGTEAFF,TGCGCCAGCAGCGAGACAGGGACTGAAGCTTTCTTT
TRBD1,TRBV5-4,once,TRBJ1-4,CASSPDRDEKLFF,TGTGCCAGCAGCCCCGACAGGGATGAAAAACTGTTTTTT
-,TRBV7-9,few,TRBJ2-7,CASSPARRYEQYF,TGTGCCAGCAGCCCGGCGCGGAGGTACGAGCAGTACTTC
-,TRBV7-9,-,TRBJ1-4,CASSSTRLDEKLFF,TGTGCCAGCAGCTCGACACGGCTTGATGAAAAACTGTTTTTT
-,TRBV7-9,-,TRBJ1-6,CASSLDSLRSYNSPLHF,TGTGCCAGCAGCTTAGATTCCTTACGGTCCTATAATTCACCCCTCCACTTT
-,TRBV6-5,-,TRBJ2-5,CASSYGKDWETQYF,TGTGCCAGCAGTTACGGGAAGGACTGGGAGACCCAGTACTTC
TRBD2,TRBV28,-,TRBJ2-1,CASSGLAGNLINNEQFF,TGTGCCAGCAGTGGACTAGCGGGAAACCTTATAAACAATGAGCAGTTCTTC
-,TRBV5-6,once,TRBJ1-1,CASSLMRSGPNTEAFF,TGTGCCAGCAGCTTGATGCGATCCGGACCAAACACTGAAGCTTTCTTT
-,TRBV5-4,-,TRBJ2-3,CASSLRSDTQYF,TGTGCCAGCAGCTTGCGGTCAGATACGCAGTATTTT
TRBD1,TRBV7-6,-,TRBJ2-5,CASSPGQGIGETQYF,TGTGCCAGCAGCCCGGGACAGGGAATTGGAGAGACCCAGTACTTC
-,TRBV25-1,few,TRBJ2-7,CASSEGRFNEQYF,TGTGCCAGCAGTGAAGGGAGGTTCAACGAGCAGTACTTC
-,TRBV19,few,TRBJ2-3,CASSIVGGPDTQYF,TGTGCCAGTAGTATAGTGGGGGGCCCAGATACGCAGTATTTT
-,TRBV28,few,TRBJ2-1,CASSLGEAPNEQFF,TGTGCCAGCAGTTTAGGCGAGGCTCCCAATGAGCAGTTCTTC
TRBD1,TRBV7-2,-,TRBJ2-7,CASSATNRGRFYEQYF,TGTGCCAGCAGCGCCACCAACAGGGGGCGCTTTTACGAGCAGTACTTC
-,TRBV2,-,TRBJ2-1,CASSDKWGSYNEQFF,TGTGCCAGCAGCGATAAGTGGGGCTCCTACAATGAGCAGTTCTTC
-,TRBV5-4,-,TRBJ2-7,CASSPGMIWYF,TGTGCCAGCAGCCCCGGTATGATTTGGTACTTC
TRBD1,TRBV29-1,-,TRBJ2-1,CSGTGTAYNEQFF,TGCAGCGGTACCGGGACAGCCTACAATGAGCAGTTCTTC